This T cell receptor (beta chain) was recorded in a study of Graves' ophthalmopathy and Graves' hyperthyroidism. Lactation, pregnancy, uncontrolled infections and other autoimmune diseases were all grounds for excluding patients. The authors used Ficoll-Paque density gradient centrifugation to separate PBMCs. The input was about 10 ml of fresh peripheral blood. TCR beta CDR3 regions were amplified from RNA transcripts. HTBI primers were used in a first-round RT-PCR, which preceded a second-round multiplex PCR. From the multiplex PCR reads, TCRdb called clonotypes with MiXCR, one entry per CDR3 protein. The sample holds about 620,000 distinct CDR3 sequences, about 24% seen once. With 3 bases removed from V and 6 bases from J, the gap between germline ends came to 11 bases. Germline V gene data show CDR1 as DFQATT and CDR2 as SNEGSKA (reference sequence). This CDR3 region has 12 residues.

Material: peripheral blood. This chain uses TRBV20-1 with TRBJ2-5, with D maybe TRBD1 (5 bases). The clonotype originates from a woman between 18 and 30 years old with stable Graves' hyperthyroidism. Some clones in this sample may be carry-over from other donors' samples. In DNA form, the CDR3 reads TGCAGTGCTAGTCAGGGTGGGCAGACCCAGTACTTC. This sequence encodes CSASQGGQTQYF.